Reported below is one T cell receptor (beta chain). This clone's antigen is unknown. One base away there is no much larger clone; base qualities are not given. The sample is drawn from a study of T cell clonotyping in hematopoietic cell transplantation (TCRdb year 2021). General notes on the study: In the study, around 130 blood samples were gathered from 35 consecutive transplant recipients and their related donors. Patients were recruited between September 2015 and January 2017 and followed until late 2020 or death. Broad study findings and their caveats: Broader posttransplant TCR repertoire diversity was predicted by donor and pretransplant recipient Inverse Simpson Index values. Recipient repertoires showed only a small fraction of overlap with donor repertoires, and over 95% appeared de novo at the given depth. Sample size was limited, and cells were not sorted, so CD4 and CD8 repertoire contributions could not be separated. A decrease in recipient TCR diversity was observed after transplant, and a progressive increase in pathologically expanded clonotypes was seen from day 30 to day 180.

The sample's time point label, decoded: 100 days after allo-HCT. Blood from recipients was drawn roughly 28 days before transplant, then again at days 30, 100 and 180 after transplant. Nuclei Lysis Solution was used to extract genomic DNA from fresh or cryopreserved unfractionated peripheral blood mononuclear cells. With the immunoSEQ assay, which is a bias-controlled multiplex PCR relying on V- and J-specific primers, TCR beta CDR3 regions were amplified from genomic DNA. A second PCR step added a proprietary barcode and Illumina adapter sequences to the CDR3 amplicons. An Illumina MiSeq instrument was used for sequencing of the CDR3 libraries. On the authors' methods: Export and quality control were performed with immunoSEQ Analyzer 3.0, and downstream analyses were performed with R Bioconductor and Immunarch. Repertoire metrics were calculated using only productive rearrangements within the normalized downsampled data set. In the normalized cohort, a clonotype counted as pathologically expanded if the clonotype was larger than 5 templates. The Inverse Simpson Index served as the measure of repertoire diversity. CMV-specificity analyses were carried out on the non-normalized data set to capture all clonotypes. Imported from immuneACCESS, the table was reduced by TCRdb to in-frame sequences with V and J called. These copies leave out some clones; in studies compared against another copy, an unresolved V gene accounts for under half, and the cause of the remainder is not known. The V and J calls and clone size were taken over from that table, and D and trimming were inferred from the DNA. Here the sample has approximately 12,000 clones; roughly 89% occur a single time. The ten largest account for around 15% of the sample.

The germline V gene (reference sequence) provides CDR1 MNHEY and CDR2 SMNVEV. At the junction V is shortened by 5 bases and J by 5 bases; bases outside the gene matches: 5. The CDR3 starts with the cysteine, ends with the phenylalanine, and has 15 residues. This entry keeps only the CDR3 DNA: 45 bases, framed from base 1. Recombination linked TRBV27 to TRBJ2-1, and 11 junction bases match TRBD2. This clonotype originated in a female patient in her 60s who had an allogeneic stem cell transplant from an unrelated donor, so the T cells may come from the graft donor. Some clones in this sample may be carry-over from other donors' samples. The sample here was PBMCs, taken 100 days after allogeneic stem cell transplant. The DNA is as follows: TGTGCCAGCAGTGTACTAGCGGGAGAACACAATGAGCAGTTCTTC. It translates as CASSVLAGEHNEQFF.